One sample yielded the 29 T cell receptor beta chains listed below, sequenced in a study of response to subunit inactivated influenza vaccine. MiXCR was run by TCRdb on the RT-PCR reads, yielding one entry per CDR3 protein. The table has 650,000 to 800,000 distinct CDR3 sequences, 11% to 15% seen once. Sample: PBMCs from blood, taken about 14 days before vaccination. These receptors all come from a man in his fifties who received an inactivated influenza vaccine.

This clonotype was counted a few times. The chain joins TRBV5-1 to TRBJ2-2, with a weak D call TRBD1 (6 bases). In germline, CDR1 is SGHRS, CDR2 YFSETQ. V was clipped by 4 bases and J by 4 bases, with 17 bases between them. CDR3 size: 16 residues. Here the CDR3 reads CASSTFRGAGTGELFF. The DNA of the CDR3 is TGCGCCAGCAGCACTTTCAGGGGCGCGGGCACCGGGGAGCTGTTTTTT.

The J gene is TRBJ2-1, the V gene TRBV6-2 or TRBV6-3, with TRBD2 identical over 10 bases. Germline CDR1 and CDR2: MNHEY and SVGEGT. J lost 3 bases, V lost 6 bases, and 8 bases had no gene match. This CDR3 contains 16 residues. The CDR3 DNA is TGTGCCAGCAGACAACCGGGACTAGCGCACTACAATGAGCAGTTCTTC. Translated, it gives CASRQPGLAHYNEQFF.

The chain has TRBV29-1 and TRBJ2-7; D perhaps matches TRBD2 (5 bases). The CDR3 contains 13 residues. Germline V lookup: CDR1 SQVTM, CDR2 ANQGSEA. With 4 bases removed from V and 3 bases from J, the gap between germline ends came to 13 bases. This chain's CDR3 is CSVAGLANYEQYF. The CDR3 nucleotides are TGCAGCGTTGCCGGCCTAGCCAACTACGAGCAGTACTTC.

The chain joins TRBV7-2 to TRBJ2-1; D gene ambiguous. The CDR3 has 12 residues. With 3 bases removed from V and 6 bases from J, the gap between germline ends came to 6 bases. CDR1 is SGHTA, CDR2 FQGNSA, per germline. CDR3 DNA: TGTGCCAGCAGCTTTGCGCGCAATGAGCAGTTCTTC. Its translation is CASSFARNEQFF.

The chain's CDR3 is CASSQDRQSHRPTGGYTF. In nucleotides, the CDR3 is TGCGCCAGCAGCCAAGATCGACAGTCACATCGTCCCACGGGGGGCTACACCTTC. The chain links TRBV4-1 to TRBJ1-2, with D possibly matching TRBD1 (5 bases). The germline V gene has CDR1 MGHRA and CDR2 YSYEKL. The V end lost 0 bases, the J end lost 8 bases, and 25 bases lay between the germline ends. The CDR3 covers 18 residues.

The chain recombines TRBV29-1 with TRBJ2-1; D is tentatively TRBD1 or TRBD2 (5 bases each). Trimming took 5 bases from V and 2 from J, leaving 13 bases between them. This CDR3 spans 14 amino acids. Looked up from germline, CDR1 is SQVTM and CDR2 is ANQGSEA. CDR3 region: CSVRGGNTYNEQFF. The CDR3 coding sequence is TGCAGCGTTCGGGGCGGAAACACCTACAATGAGCAGTTCTTC.

This clonotype was seen more than once but under ten times. V and J are TRBV20-1 and TRBJ2-7, with 16 bases aligning to TRBD2. The CDR3 length is 16 residues. The V gene's germline CDR1 is DFQATT and CDR2 SNEGSKA (reference sequence). V lost 6 bases and J lost 6; bases outside the gene matches: 11. The CDR3, as DNA: TGCAGTGCACCCCCCGGGACTAGCGGGGGGGCCTTCGAGCAGTACTTC. Translated: CSAPPGTSGGAFEQYF.

This clonotype was detected a few times. The rearrangement uses TRBV29-1 and TRBJ2-7; 12 bases fit TRBD2. The CDR3 has 12 amino acids. From germline, CDR1 is SQVTM and CDR2 ANQGSEA. The CDR3 bases are TGCACGGCCGGGCTAGCGGGGGGGGAGCAGTACTTC. Amino acids: CTAGLAGGEQYF.

The chain uses TRBV20-1 and TRBJ2-1; 8 bases line up with TRBD2. The germline gives CDR1 DFQATT, CDR2 SNEGSKA (reference sequence). V lost 1 base and J lost 4; bases outside the gene matches: 12. The CDR3 extends over 17 amino acids. The CDR3 nucleotides read TGCAGTGCTAGAGTCCTACTAGCGGACTGGTTTTACAATGAGCAGTTCTTC. Its translation: CSARVLLADWFYNEQFF.

This clonotype was found a few times. The CDR3 DNA follows: TGTGCCAGCAGTTACTCGATCCCGGACAGGACCTACAATGAGCAGTTCTTC. The encoded protein is CASSYSIPDRTYNEQFF. V is TRBV6-2 or TRBV6-3 and J is TRBJ2-1, with 7 bases identical to TRBD1. The CDR3 loop spans 17 amino acids. The junction had 7 bases not matched to a gene; V was cut back by 0 bases and J by 2 bases. The V gene's germline CDR1 is MNHEY and CDR2 SVGEGT.

The chain employs TRBV4-2 and TRBJ2-1; D might be TRBD2 (5 bases). Germline CDR1 and CDR2: LGHNA and YNFKEQ. There are 17 residues in the CDR3. Deletions cut 0 bases from V and 0 bases from J, with 12 bases between. The CDR3 nucleotides are TGTGCCAGCAGCCAAGACCAGCGGACCAGCTCCTACAATGAGCAGTTCTTC. This gives the protein CASSQDQRTSSYNEQFF.

This clonotype has a handful of counts. The CDR3 DNA sequence: TGTGCCAGCAGGGAGGACAGGGGGTATAATGAGCAGTTCTTC. This gives the protein CASREDRGYNEQFF. V and J are TRBV2 and TRBJ2-1, with 10 nucleotides matching TRBD1. The CDR3 runs 14 residues. Unmatched junction bases numbered 6, after V lost 6 bases and J lost 7 bases. Germline V gene data show CDR1 as SNHLY and CDR2 as FYNNEI.

The rearrangement links TRBV28 to TRBJ2-7, with TRBD2 matching over 8 bases. This CDR3 is 14 amino acids long. CDR1 MDHEN and CDR2 SYDVKM come from the germline V gene. V trimming: 5 bases; J trimming: 2 bases; junction bases outside the gene matches: 5. The CDR3 coding sequence is TGTGCCAGCAGTCGACTAGCGTTCCCCTACGAGCAGTACTTC. It encodes CASSRLAFPYEQYF. The entire variable domain, with the rest obtained from reference TRBV28 and TRBJ2-7, is as follows: DVKVTQSSRYLVKRTGEKVFLECVQDMDHENMFWYRQDPGLGLRLIYFSYDVKMKEKGDIPEGYSVSREKKERFSLILESASTNQTSMYLCASSRLAFPYEQYFGPGTRLTVT.

This clonotype turned up a few times. V gene TRBV5-1 combines with J gene TRBJ2-3, with no clear D. V was trimmed by 4 bases and J by 2 bases, leaving 17 bases between them. CDR3 size: 16 residues. Per germline, CDR1 SGHRS and CDR2 YFSETQ. The CDR3 region is CASSPMDPFLTDTQYF. In nucleotides, the CDR3 is TGCGCCAGCAGCCCCATGGATCCCTTCCTCACAGATACGCAGTATTTT.

This clonotype was found once. V usage is TRBV20-1 and J usage is TRBJ2-7; D is unresolved. Germline V CDR1 and CDR2: DFQATT, SNEGSKA (reference sequence). V lost 3 bases and J 5 bases, leaving 11 bases between the germline ends. CDR3 length equals 12 residues. The CDR3 nucleotides read TGCAGTGCTAGCCGCGTGGCAGACGAGCAGTACTTC. It specifies CSASRVADEQYF.

This clonotype turned up a few times. The V call is TRBV7-9, the J call TRBJ2-3; weak D call: TRBD2 (6 bases). Trimming took off 0 bases at V and 2 bases at J, with 9 bases between the two ends. The germline gives CDR1 SEHNR, CDR2 FQNEAQ (reference sequence). This CDR3 is built from 15 residues. The DNA for the CDR3 is TGTGCCAGCAGCTTAGCAGCGGGTTACACAGATACGCAGTATTTT. Protein product: CASSLAAGYTDTQYF.

J is TRBJ1-4 and V is TRBV20-1; 9 bases agree with TRBD1. The CDR3 is 14 amino acids. The J segment lost 5 bases and the V segment lost 6 bases, leaving 7 bases of the junction unmatched. Germline V gene data show CDR1 as DFQATT and CDR2 as SNEGSKA (reference sequence). The CDR3 is CSALTGGRNEKLFF. CDR3 bases: TGCAGTGCACTTACAGGGGGCCGAAATGAAAAACTGTTTTTT.

The table lists this clonotype with a few counts. This chain joins TRBV29-1 and TRBJ1-2; the D gene is possibly TRBD1 (5 bases). Trimming cost V 6 bases and J 4 bases, with 18 bases left between them. Germline CDR1 SQVTM, CDR2 ANQGSEA. The CDR3 is 14 residues long. In DNA, the CDR3 is TGCAGCGTCACCTCCGGGACCGAAGTCTATGGCTACACCTTC. This sequence encodes CSVTSGTEVYGYTF.

With regard to this clonotype: This may stem from a read error, because a much larger clone lies one nucleotide away. V and J are TRBV5-1 and TRBJ2-2; D call uncertain. The germline V gene encodes CDR1 SGHRS and CDR2 YFSETQ. The CDR3 covers 13 residues. CDR3 DNA sequence: TGCGCCAGCAGCCATGAGAACAACGGGGAGCTGTTTTTT. This sequence encodes CASSHENNGELFF.

The chain has TRBV11-2 and TRBJ2-7; 8 nucleotides line up with TRBD1. Trimming cost V 0 bases and J 2 bases; bases outside gene matches: 6. The CDR3 is 16 residues long. The germline gives CDR1 SGHAT, CDR2 FQNNGV. The CDR3: CASSLEGTGTPYEQYF. Here the CDR3 DNA reads TGTGCCAGCAGCTTAGAGGGGACAGGAACCCCCTACGAGCAGTACTTC.

This clonotype was seen only a few times. V is TRBV5-1 and J is TRBJ2-1; no definite D call. V was pared by 1 base and J by 5 bases, with 7 bases between. The CDR3 is made up of 13 amino acids. Germline CDR1 and CDR2: SGHRS and YFSETQ. Here the CDR3 reads CASSLSANNEQFF. CDR3 bases: TGCGCCAGCAGCTTGTCGGCTAACAATGAGCAGTTCTTC. The full variable domain, its missing parts supplied by reference TRBV5-1 and TRBJ2-1, is KAGVTQTPRYLIKTRGQQVTLSCSPISGHRSVSWYQQTPGQGLQFLFEYFSETQRNKGNFPGRFSGRQFSNSRSEMNVSTLELGDSALYLCASSLSANNEQFFGPGTRLTVL.

This clonotype was seen more than once but under ten times. The chain carries TRBV4-1 and TRBJ1-1; possible D gene TRBD1, 6 bases. CDR3 length: 18 amino acids. Trimming took off 1 base at V and 1 base at J, with 19 bases between the two ends. The germline CDR1 and CDR2 sequences are MGHRA and YSYEKL. Written as DNA, the CDR3 is TGCGCCAGCAGCCAAGGACAGGCCGCCGTAGGATGGAACACTGAAGCTTTCTTT. Residues: CASSQGQAAVGWNTEAFF.

This clonotype was counted only a few times. The rearrangement joins TRBV27 to TRBJ2-1; 10 bases match TRBD1. The V gene's germline CDR1 is MNHEY and CDR2 SMNVEV (reference sequence). V was clipped by 5 bases and J by 10 bases; unmatched bases: 8. CDR3 length equals 14 residues. The CDR3 DNA reads as TGTGCCAGCAGTCCGGGACAGGGGCCTGGCGAGCAGTTCTTC. Translation gives CASSPGQGPGEQFF.

This clonotype was counted between two and nine times. The rearrangement uses TRBV30 and TRBJ2-1, with 7 bases lining up with TRBD2. J was trimmed by 7 bases and V by 3 bases; bases with no gene match: 3. Germline V gene data show CDR1 as GTSNPN and CDR2 as SVGIG (reference sequence). This CDR3 region has 12 residues. The CDR3 DNA sequence: TGTGCCTGGAGCCGGGGAGGGAATGAGCAGTTCTTC. This codes for CAWSRGGNEQFF.

At least ten counts were recorded for this clonotype. The gene calls are TRBV4-2 and TRBJ1-1; possible D gene TRBD1, 5 bases. The CDR3 consists of 17 residues. Trimming removed 0 bases from V and 1 base from J, with 15 bases in between. CDR1 and CDR2 from the germline V gene are LGHNA and YNFKEQ. CDR3 sequence (DNA): TGTGCCAGCAGCCAAGAATCCGGGACGAGTGCGAACACTGAAGCTTTCTTT. Protein: CASSQESGTSANTEAFF.

This chain connects TRBV30 to TRBJ2-1, with D hard to call. Germline assignment: CDR1 GTSNPN and CDR2 SVGIG (reference sequence). Trimming stripped 4 bases from V and 7 bases from J, with 11 bases between. The CDR3 length is 12 residues. The CDR3 nucleotides are TGTGCCTGGAACCTCCAGGTGAATGAGCAGTTCTTC. Residues: CAWNLQVNEQFF.

This clonotype has just a few counts. V is TRBV29-1 and J is TRBJ1-2; D not resolved. Trimming took 6 bases from V and 4 from J, leaving 18 bases between them. CDR3 size: 14 residues. The germline gives CDR1 SQVTM, CDR2 ANQGSEA. This CDR3 is CSVPSRGSAYGYTF. CDR3 bases: TGCAGCGTACCAAGTCGAGGTTCTGCCTATGGCTACACCTTC.

This clonotype was seen ten or more times. This rearrangement joins TRBV6-1 to TRBJ2-3, with 7 nucleotides matching TRBD1. There are 15 residues in the CDR3. Germline CDR1 is MNHNS and CDR2 is SASEGT. J gave up 0 bases and V 2 bases, and 2 bases lay outside the gene matches. CDR3 protein: CASSEWGQSTDTQYF. The DNA of the CDR3 is TGTGCCAGCAGTGAATGGGGACAGAGCACAGATACGCAGTATTTT.

At least ten counts were recorded for this clonotype. The gene calls are TRBV20-1 and TRBJ2-5, with 7 bases identical to TRBD2. The CDR3 runs 12 residues. CDR1 is DFQATT, CDR2 SNEGSKA, per germline (reference sequence). The V gene end was trimmed by 4 bases and the J gene end by 5 bases; junction bases not matched to a gene: 4. CDR3: CSAISGVETQYF. The CDR3 bases are TGCAGTGCTATCAGCGGGGTGGAGACCCAGTACTTC.